The next 17 T cell receptor beta chains were all read from a single sample in a study of human T cells and chemical hapten exposure. Time point denoted: patch test 1, 2 weeks after DPC sensitization. This sample's treatment: therapeutic diphenylcyclopropenone sensitization with weekly scalp DPC. TCRdb ran MiXCR on the RACE reads and lists one entry per CDR3 protein. The sample holds fewer than 400,000 distinct CDR3 sequences, around 7% seen once. Material: whole blood, obtained in connection with sensitization to the hapten diphenylcyclopropenone (DPC). The receptors originated from a woman aged 18-29 years with alopecia areata. Some clones in this sample may be carry-over from other donors' samples.

Ten or more counts support this clonotype. This chain joins TRBV20-1 and TRBJ2-5; D call uncertain. Germline assignment: CDR1 DFQATT and CDR2 SNEGSKA (reference sequence). The length of the CDR3 is 10 residues. Trimming stripped 6 bases from V and 2 bases from J, with 4 bases between. The CDR3 spells CSAIQETQYF. CDR3 coding DNA: TGCAGTGCAATACAAGAGACCCAGTACTTC.

This clonotype was observed a few times. The rearrangement joins TRBV5-4 to TRBJ2-2, with a possible D match to TRBD1 (6 bases). This CDR3 contains 15 residues. Germline lookup yields CDR1 SGHNT and CDR2 YYREEE (reference sequence). V lost 4 bases to trimming and J lost 3 bases, with 13 bases between them. CDR3 in amino acids: CASSTGQIYTGELFF. CDR3 nucleotides: TGTGCCAGCAGCACTGGACAGATTTACACCGGGGAGCTGTTTTTT. Together with reference TRBV5-4 and TRBJ2-2, the CDR3 gives the full variable domain: ETGVTQSPTHLIKTRGQQVTLRCSSQSGHNTVSWYQQALGQGPQFIFQYYREEENGRGNFPPRFSGLQFPNYSSELNVNALELDDSALYLCASSTGQIYTGELFFGEGSRLTVL.

The rearrangement joins TRBV12-3 or TRBV12-4 to TRBJ2-2, with 9 bases identical to TRBD2. With 6 bases clipped from V and 1 base from J, the junction kept 6 bases outside the gene matches. The CDR3 spans 16 residues. The CDR3 coding sequence is TGTGCCAGCAGCCCCATTAGCGGGGGGAACACCGGGGAGCTGTTTTTT. Protein sequence: CASSPISGGNTGELFF.

This clonotype was seen just once. The rearrangement joins TRBV6-1 to TRBJ1-4; possible D gene TRBD1, 6 bases. The CDR3 has 15 amino acids. From germline, CDR1 is MNHNS and CDR2 SASEGT. Between the trimmed V and J ends, which lost 6 bases and 0 bases, there was a span of 11 bases. The CDR3 DNA reads TGTGCCAGCAGCGGGGGCCCCGCAACTAATGAAAAACTGTTTTTT. It is translated as CASSGGPATNEKLFF.

This clonotype was seen a handful of times. CDR3 amino acids: CASSVDPTPTEAFF. As DNA, the CDR3 is TGTGCCAGCAGTGTGGATCCTACCCCCACTGAAGCTTTCTTT. The chain recombines TRBV6-1 with TRBJ1-1; D unresolved. The V gene's germline CDR1 is MNHNS and CDR2 SASEGT. The CDR3 length is 14 residues. V lost 4 bases, J lost 4 bases, and 13 bases lay in between.

This clonotype was recorded many times. The V gene is TRBV18, the J gene TRBJ1-1, with D unclear. Trimming shortened V by 3 bases and J by 1 base, and 18 bases separated the two germline ends. The CDR3 spans 17 residues. Germline V lookup: CDR1 KGHSH, CDR2 LQKENI. CDR3 sequence (DNA): TGTGCCAGCTCACCGACACCTCTTACAGTCCCGAACACTGAAGCTTTCTTT. Its protein product is CASSPTPLTVPNTEAFF.

V is TRBV4-3 and J is TRBJ2-1, with D maybe TRBD2 (5 bases). Germline CDR1 reads LGHNA; CDR2 reads YSLEER. CDR3 length: 16 amino acids. Deletions cut 0 bases from V and 8 bases from J, with 17 bases between. Here the CDR3 reads CASSQDTLGKGDEQFF. The DNA of the CDR3 is TGCGCCAGCAGCCAAGATACACTAGGAAAGGGAGATGAGCAGTTCTTC.

This clonotype came up many times. The V and J genes are TRBV6-2 or TRBV6-3 and TRBJ2-3; 9 positions agree with TRBD2. The CDR3 spans 16 residues. The ends lost 0 bases at V and 1 base at J; junction bases unmatched: 2. Germline CDR1 is MNHEY and CDR2 is SVGEGT. CDR3 in amino acids: CASSYSASGGTDTQYF. The CDR3 DNA follows: TGTGCCAGCAGTTACTCCGCTAGCGGGGGCACAGATACGCAGTATTTT.

J is TRBJ2-3 and V is TRBV20-1; 7 nucleotides agree with TRBD2. Germline V gene sequence: CDR1 DFQATT, CDR2 SNEGSKA (reference sequence). The CDR3 covers 15 residues. V gave up 3 bases and J gave up 7 bases; unmatched junction bases: 13. CDR3 protein: CSARLPGGIPHTQYF. CDR3 DNA: TGCAGTGCTAGGCTCCCGGGGGGTATACCCCATACGCAGTATTTT.

Remarks on this clonotype: A much larger clone sits a single nucleotide away, making a read error possible. CDR3 amino acids: CSAENRNRLAVETQYF. The CDR3 nucleotides read TGCAGCGCCGAGAACCGCAACCGACTTGCTGTGGAGACCCAGTACTTC. The rearrangement joins TRBV29-1 to TRBJ2-5; D unresolved. The CDR3 sequence is 16 residues long. Trimming left V 7 bases short and J 5 bases short, with 26 bases between. The germline CDR1 and CDR2 sequences are SQVTM and ANQGSEA.

CDR3 bases: TGCAGTGCTAGTGAAGGACTGACTCTGGCTGAAGCTTTCTTT. The encoded protein is CSASEGLTLAEAFF. The chain is built from TRBV20-1 and TRBJ1-1; D not certain. V dropped 3 bases and J dropped 6 bases, with 17 bases sitting between them. Germline CDR1 is DFQATT and CDR2 is SNEGSKA (reference sequence). The CDR3 covers 14 residues.

Notes on this clonotype: A read error may explain this, as a much larger clone is one base away. This sequence joins TRBV6-2 or TRBV6-3 and TRBJ2-6; TRBD2 is a possible D gene (6 bases). This CDR3 is 16 amino acids long. Trimming shortened V by 4 bases and J by 1 base, and 11 bases separated the two germline ends. Germline V lookup: CDR1 MNHEY, CDR2 SVGEGT. CDR3 residues: CASSSEGLSGANVLTF. In DNA form, the CDR3 reads TGTGCCAGCAGTTCGGAGGGATTATCTGGGGCCAACGTCCTGACTTTC.

In this sample, this clonotype turned up many times. In DNA form, the CDR3 reads TGTGCCAGCAGCTTGACAGGGGACTACTACAATGAGCAGTTCTTC. It yields the protein CASSLTGDYYNEQFF. J is TRBJ2-1 and V is TRBV5-5; D could derive from TRBD1 or TRBD2 (7 bases each). The germline V gene has CDR1 SGHKS and CDR2 YYEKEE (reference sequence). V lost 1 base and J 3 bases, leaving 11 bases between the germline ends. The CDR3 spans 15 residues.

This clonotype was seen only a few times. The rearrangement links TRBV10-3 to TRBJ1-3, with unresolved D. Trimming removed 2 bases at V and 7 bases at J, with 9 bases between. CDR3 length equals 13 residues. Germline-derived CDR1 and CDR2 are ENHRY and SYGVKD. The CDR3 DNA is TGTGCCATCAGTGAGACAAGTGAGAACACCATATATTTT. Residues: CAISETSENTIYF.

The rearrangement uses TRBV3-1 and TRBJ1-2; tentatively, D is TRBD1 (6 bases). In germline, CDR1 is LGHDT, CDR2 YNNKEL (reference sequence). The CDR3 runs 14 residues. The V and J ends lost 3 bases and 4 bases respectively, with 12 bases between them. Written as DNA, the CDR3 is TGTGCCAGCAGCCAGGATGACAGGACCTATGGCTACACCTTC. Translated, it gives CASSQDDRTYGYTF.

This clonotype was counted a few times. CDR3 nucleotides: TGTGCCAGCAGCTTTCGAGGGGGGGCCCCCACCGGGGAGCTGTTTTTT. It translates to CASSFRGGAPTGELFF. The rearrangement links TRBV7-2 to TRBJ2-2; D possibly corresponds to TRBD2 (7 bases). The CDR3 is 16 amino acids. Germline lookup yields CDR1 SGHTA and CDR2 FQGNSA. V lost 3 bases to trimming and J lost 4 bases, with 15 bases between them.

This clonotype appeared a few times. J is TRBJ2-4 and V is TRBV4-3, with D perhaps TRBD1 (5 bases). Germline-derived CDR1 and CDR2 are LGHNA and YSLEER. Trimming pared 1 base from V and 6 bases from J, leaving 13 bases between. This CDR3 contains 15 residues. The CDR3 reads CASSQAKGPPNIQYF. The CDR3 bases are TGCGCCAGCAGCCAAGCGAAGGGGCCCCCAAACATTCAGTACTTC.